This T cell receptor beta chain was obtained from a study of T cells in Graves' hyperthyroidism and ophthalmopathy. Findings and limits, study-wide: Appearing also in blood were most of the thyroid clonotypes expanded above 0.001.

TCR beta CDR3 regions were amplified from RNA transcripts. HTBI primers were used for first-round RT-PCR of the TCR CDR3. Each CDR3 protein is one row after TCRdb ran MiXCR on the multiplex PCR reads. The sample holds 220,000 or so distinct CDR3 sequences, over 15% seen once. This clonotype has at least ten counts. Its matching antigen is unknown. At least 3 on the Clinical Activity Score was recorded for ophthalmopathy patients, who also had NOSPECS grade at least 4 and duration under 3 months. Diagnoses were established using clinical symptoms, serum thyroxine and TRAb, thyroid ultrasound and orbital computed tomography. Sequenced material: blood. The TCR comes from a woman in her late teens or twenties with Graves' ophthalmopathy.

Here the CDR3 DNA reads TGTGCCAGCAGCTTAGGAGGGACAGGGCTGAACACTGAAGCTTTCTTT. Translation: CASSLGGTGLNTEAFF. The chain recombines TRBV11-2 with TRBJ1-1; TRBD1 matches at 9 bases. Per the germline V gene, CDR1 is SGHAT and CDR2 is FQNNGV. V trimming: 1 base; J trimming: 0 bases; junction bases outside the gene matches: 3. The CDR3 loop spans 16 amino acids.